This entry is about one TCR beta chain. This entry comes from a study of blood T cell repertoires in COVID-19. Study-level background: COVID-19 samples, acute and convalescent, were from the United States, Italy and Spain. PBMCs, B-cell-depleted T cells, or T cells provided the cDNA or gDNA that made up the material.

The authors' processing: It was from reference gene primer amplification that nucleated cell counts were estimated. Measured with immunoSEQ multiplex PCR; TCRdb has only the in-frame clones, and not every one. V and J calls and clone size are copied from that table; D and trimming were computed from the DNA. Of about 150,000 clones in the sample, 80% to 90% are singletons; the top ten hold roughly 12%. Seattle's cohort entered during active infection and was followed longitudinally. The CDR3 sequence is 16 residues long. Trimming at V came to 1 base and at J to 4 bases, leaving 7 bases not matched to a gene. The germline V gene has CDR1 SQVTM and CDR2 ANQGSEA.

The sequencing input was peripheral blood. This sequence originates from a young man with COVID-19, enrolled during active disease. This chain links TRBV29-1 with TRBJ2-5; the match to TRBD2 covers 12 bases. In DNA, the CDR3 is TGCAGCGTTGAAGGATTAAAGGGACTAGCGGGAGAGACCCAGTACTTC. This codes for CSVEGLKGLAGETQYF.